This T cell receptor beta chain was profiled in a study of T cell responses to AZD1222 COVID-19 vaccine. General study points: In all cases, repertoires were sampled only after the peak T cell response. Donors in the cohort were predominantly white British and more often female, and clonal diversity was possibly underestimated.

Clones were sequenced by immunoSEQ multiplex PCR, and TCRdb holds only the in-frame ones, with some missing. The sample shows roughly 140,000 clones, around 89% of them seen only once. This CDR3 has 14 residues. V gave up 5 bases and J gave up 8 bases; unmatched junction bases: 8. Germline CDR1 is MDHEN and CDR2 is SYDVKM. Points on this clone: Its antigen is not known.

The V and J genes are TRBV28 and TRBJ2-2; 7 bases align to TRBD1. The material sequenced was peripheral blood, taken on day 0 of MenACWY control vaccination. This clonotype originated in an adult in good health. In nucleotides, the CDR3 is TGTGCCAGCAGTGAGACAGGGTTGGGGGGGGAGCTGTTTTTT. It translates to CASSETGLGGELFF.